The 7 T cell receptor beta chains listed next were all sequenced from one sample in a study of T cells in narcolepsy. Clones were read by immunoSEQ multiplex PCR, and TCRdb kept only the in-frame ones, dropping some. Of 28,000 or so clones in the sample, about 89% were seen once. The sample was CD45RA- memory CD4+ T cells from PBMCs. These receptors were collected from a human donor with narcolepsy.

This chain links TRBV2 with TRBJ1-1, with D unresolved. The length of the CDR3 is 14 residues. CDR1 is SNHLY, CDR2 FYNNEI, per germline. Trimming took 3 bases from V and 1 from J, leaving 9 bases between them. For the CDR3, the DNA is TGTGCCAGCAGTGACTCCCCAGGGAACACTGAAGCTTTCTTT. Protein: CASSDSPGNTEAFF.

This chain connects TRBV5-1 to TRBJ2-5, with 8 bases lining up with TRBD1. CDR1 and CDR2 from the germline V gene are SGHRS and YFSETQ. This CDR3 is 14 amino acids long. V was clipped by 3 bases and J by 5 bases; unmatched bases: 6. The CDR3 region is CASSSQGAEETQYF. The CDR3 DNA follows: TGCGCCAGCAGCTCCCAGGGGGCCGAGGAGACCCAGTACTTC.

A remark on this clone: Other DNA sequences in the same sample also yield this CDR3. This chain links TRBV7-9 with TRBJ1-3, with no clear D. This CDR3 spans 16 amino acids. Trimming shortened V by 1 base and J by 0 bases, and 10 bases separated the two germline ends. The germline CDR1 and CDR2 sequences are SEHNR and FQNEAQ (reference sequence). This chain's CDR3 is CASSLVSGTSGNTIYF. DNA for the CDR3: TGTGCCAGCAGCTTAGTATCCGGAACCTCTGGAAACACCATATATTTT.

The chain employs TRBV6-1 and TRBJ2-1; 15 bases are a match to TRBD2. There are 15 residues in the CDR3. The V gene's germline CDR1 is MNHNS and CDR2 SASEGT. V trimming: 7 bases; J trimming: 5 bases; junction bases outside the gene matches: 3. The CDR3 nucleotides read TGTGCCAGCAAAGGACTAGCGGGGGGGGACAATGAGCAGTTCTTC. Its protein is CASKGLAGGDNEQFF.

This rearrangement joins TRBV10-3 to TRBJ1-2; tentatively, D is TRBD1 (6 bases). The CDR3 has 15 residues. Germline V gene data show CDR1 as ENHRY and CDR2 as SYGVKD. The ends were cut back, 2 bases at V and 8 bases at J, with 18 bases in the middle. The CDR3 coding sequence is TGTGCCATCAGTGAGATCCGGACAGTCCTCGAGGGCTACACCTTC. Translation: CAISEIRTVLEGYTF.

The CDR3 loop is CASSRGQTSYEQYV. The CDR3, as DNA: TGTGCCAGCAGCCGTGGACAGACTTCCTACGAGCAGTACGTC. The V gene is TRBV5-6, the J gene TRBJ2-7, with TRBD1 as a possible D gene (6 bases). Germline lookup yields CDR1 SGHDT and CDR2 YYEEEE. The CDR3 is 14 amino acids. V was shortened by 4 bases and J by 1 base, with 12 bases between the two germline ends.

V gene TRBV18 combines with J gene TRBJ2-7, with 8 bases aligning to TRBD2. The trim removed 5 bases at V and 5 bases at J, leaving 5 bases unmatched. Germline CDR1 is KGHSH and CDR2 is LQKENI. The CDR3 covers 13 residues. CDR3 nucleotide sequence: TGTGCCAGCTCAACGGGACTAGGAGACGAGCAGTACGTC. Amino acids: CASSTGLGDEQYV.